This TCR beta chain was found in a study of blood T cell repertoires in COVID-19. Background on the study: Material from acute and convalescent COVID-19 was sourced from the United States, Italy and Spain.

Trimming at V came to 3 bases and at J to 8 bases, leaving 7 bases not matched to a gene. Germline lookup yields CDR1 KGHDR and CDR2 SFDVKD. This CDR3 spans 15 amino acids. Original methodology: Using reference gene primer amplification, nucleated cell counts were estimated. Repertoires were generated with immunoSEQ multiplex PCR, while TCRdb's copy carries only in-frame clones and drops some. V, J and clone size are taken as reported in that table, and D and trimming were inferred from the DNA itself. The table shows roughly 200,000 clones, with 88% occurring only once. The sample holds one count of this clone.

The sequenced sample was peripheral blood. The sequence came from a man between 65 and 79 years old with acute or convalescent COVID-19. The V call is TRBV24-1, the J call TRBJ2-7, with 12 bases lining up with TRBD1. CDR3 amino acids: CATSDQEGQGAKQYF. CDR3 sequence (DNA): TGTGCCACCAGTGATCAAGAGGGACAGGGGGCTAAGCAGTACTTC.